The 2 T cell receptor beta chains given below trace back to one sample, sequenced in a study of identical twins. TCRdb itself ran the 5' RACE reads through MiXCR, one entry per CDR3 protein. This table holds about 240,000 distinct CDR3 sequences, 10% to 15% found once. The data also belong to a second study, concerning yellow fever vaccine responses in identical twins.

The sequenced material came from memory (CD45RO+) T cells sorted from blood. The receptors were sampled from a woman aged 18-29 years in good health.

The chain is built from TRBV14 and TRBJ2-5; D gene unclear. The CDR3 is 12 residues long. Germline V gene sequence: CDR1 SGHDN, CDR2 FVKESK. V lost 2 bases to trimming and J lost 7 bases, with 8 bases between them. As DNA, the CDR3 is TGTGCCAGCAGCCAACAACTCGGGACCCAGTACTTC. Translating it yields CASSQQLGTQYF.

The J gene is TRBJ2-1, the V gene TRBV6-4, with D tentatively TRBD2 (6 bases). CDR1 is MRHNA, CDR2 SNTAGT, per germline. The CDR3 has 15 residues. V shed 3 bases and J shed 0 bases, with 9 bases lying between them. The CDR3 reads CASSEGSGSYNEQFF. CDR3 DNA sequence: TGTGCCAGCAGTGAAGGTAGCGGCTCCTACAATGAGCAGTTCTTC.